This TCR beta chain was captured by sequencing in a study of sequential checkpoint blockade in melanoma. For the study at large: First-line arms were nivolumab then ipilimumab, or the reverse, randomized 1:1. Each arm's sequence ended with maintenance nivolumab.

V lost 5 bases and J lost 1; bases outside the gene matches: 6. In germline, CDR1 is SGHTA, CDR2 FQGTGA. This CDR3 has 16 residues. Treatment reported: randomized to nivolumab then ipilimumab (arm A) or the reverse (arm B). None of the patients previously received DNA-damaging chemotherapy. Measured with immunoSEQ multiplex PCR; TCRdb has only the in-frame clones, and not every one. The data show some 17,000 clones, roughly two thirds seen once. Sequencing used CD8+ T cells sorted from blood (inferred from file names), obtained from a patient given nivolumab and ipilimumab in sequence. The chain employs TRBV7-3 and TRBJ2-3; 10 bases align to TRBD2. This clonotype originated in a human donor with melanoma. Here the CDR3 reads CASSPSGGPRTDTQYF. The CDR3 nucleotides read TGTGCCAGCAGCCCTAGCGGGGGACCACGCACAGATACGCAGTATTTT. Variable domain in full (rest from reference TRBV7-3 and TRBJ2-3): GAGVSQTPSNKVTEKGKYVELRCDPISGHTALYWYRQSLGQGPEFLIYFQGTGAADDSGLPNDRFFAVRPEGSVSTLKIQRTERGDSAVYLCASSPSGGPRTDTQYFGPGTRLTVL.